The next 3 T cell receptor beta chains were all read from a single sample in a study of blood T cell repertoires in COVID-19. Sequencing used immunoSEQ multiplex PCR; TCRdb keeps in-frame clones, though not all of them. The sample gives about 55,000 clones, over 75% of which show up once; 16% is in the top ten. The sample comprised peripheral blood. These receptor sequences come from a man older than 75 with acute or convalescent COVID-19.

CDR3 residues: CATSRDLSGGALGVGETQYF. CDR3 sequence (DNA): TGTGCCACCAGCAGAGATCTTAGCGGGGGGGCACTGGGTGTTGGGGAGACCCAGTACTTC. The J gene is TRBJ2-5, the V gene TRBV15; 11 bases match TRBD2. The CDR3 runs to 20 residues. The germline gives CDR1 LNHNV, CDR2 YYDKDF (reference sequence). J was trimmed by 5 bases and V by 0 bases; bases with no gene match: 17. Together with reference TRBV15 and TRBJ2-5, the CDR3 gives the full variable domain: DAMVIQNPRYQVTQFGKPVTLSCSQTLNHNVMYWYQQKSSQAPKLLFHYYDKDFNNEADTPDNFQSRRPNTSFCFLDIRSPGLGDTAMYLCATSRDLSGGALGVGETQYFGPGTRLLVL.

This clone was counted only a few times. V gene TRBV7-2 combines with J gene TRBJ2-1; 7 nucleotides match TRBD2. Germline V gives CDR1 SGHTA, CDR2 FQGNSA. Losses at the gene ends were 5 bases for V and 8 bases for J; bases not matched to a gene: 9. The CDR3 totals 14 residues. The CDR3 region is CASSPRTSGDEQFF. The CDR3, as DNA: TGTGCCAGCAGCCCACGGACTAGTGGGGATGAGCAGTTCTTC.

The V call is TRBV15, the J call TRBJ1-6, with D perhaps matching TRBD1 (6 bases). The CDR3 contains 16 residues. V was trimmed by 5 bases and J by 7 bases, leaving 18 bases between them. Germline V gene sequence: CDR1 LNHNV, CDR2 YYDKDF (reference sequence). CDR3 DNA sequence: TGTGCCACCAGCCCAGGCCAACAGGGAAGAAATTCACCCCTCCACTTT. Translated: CATSPGQQGRNSPLHF.